Each of the 7 T cell receptor beta chains below was sequenced from the same sample in a study of T cells in localized non-small cell lung cancer. The protocol was immunoSEQ multiplex PCR, while the TCRdb copy is restricted to in-frame clones and leaves out a portion. The sample records 25,000 to 35,000 clones, roughly 89% being singletons. The source material was peripheral blood, sampled before any cancer treatment. The receptors derive from a male donor older than 55 with stage I lung adenocarcinoma.

The chain couples TRBV5-5 to TRBJ1-1; possible D gene TRBD1, 5 bases. Germline V CDR1 and CDR2: SGHKS, YYEKEE (reference sequence). Trimming removed 1 base from V and 5 bases from J, with 12 bases in between. This CDR3 has 14 amino acids. CDR3 DNA sequence: TGTGCCAGCAGCTTGAATGGGGGTAGGACTGAAGCTTTCTTT. This translates into CASSLNGGRTEAFF.

A single count supports this clone. The chain employs TRBV7-9 and TRBJ1-1, with TRBD1 matching over 7 bases. The CDR3 covers 13 residues. CDR1 SEHNR and CDR2 FQNEAQ come from the germline V gene (reference sequence). Trimming cost V 6 bases and J 11 bases; bases outside gene matches: 12. Here the CDR3 DNA reads TGTGCCAGCAGACAGAGGCAGGGGGTTGGGGCTTTCTTT. Its protein product is CASRQRQGVGAFF.

This chain joins TRBV2 and TRBJ2-3, with D unclear. The V end lost 7 bases, the J end lost 5 bases, and 13 bases lay between the germline ends. Germline V lookup: CDR1 SNHLY, CDR2 FYNNEI. The CDR3 has 13 amino acids. The CDR3 coding sequence is TGTGCCAGCATCGAAAGGATCCAAGATACGCAGTATTTT. This encodes CASIERIQDTQYF.

V and J are TRBV6-1 and TRBJ2-7; no reliable D call. CDR1 is MNHNS and CDR2 is SASEGT in the germline V gene. The CDR3 has 12 amino acids. V lost 11 bases to trimming and J lost 10 bases, with 21 bases between them. The chain's CDR3 is CAGLGASLIQYF. DNA of the CDR3: TGTGCCGGCCTGGGTGCGAGCCTGATTCAGTACTTC.

The rearrangement links TRBV19 to TRBJ1-5; 7 bases match TRBD1. CDR3 length: 15 amino acids. Germline-derived CDR1 and CDR2 are LNHDA and SQIVND (reference sequence). With 4 bases clipped from V and 5 bases from J, the junction kept 8 bases outside the gene matches. This chain's CDR3 is CASSRIDRDDQPQHF. The CDR3 DNA reads as TGTGCCAGTAGTAGGATCGACAGGGATGATCAGCCCCAGCATTTT.

V usage is TRBV11-2 and J usage is TRBJ2-1; possible D gene TRBD1, 6 bases. The V end was cut by 5 bases, the J end by 5 bases, with 16 bases between. CDR3 length: 15 residues. From germline, CDR1 is SGHAT and CDR2 FQNNGV. This CDR3 is CASSPNPGTHNEQFF. DNA of the CDR3: TGTGCCAGCAGCCCAAACCCCGGGACACACAATGAGCAGTTCTTC.

The V and J genes are TRBV7-2 and TRBJ2-3, with 9 positions matching TRBD2. The CDR3 is 17 residues long. Trimming removed 4 bases from V and 2 bases from J; junction bases left unmatched: 10. CDR1 is SGHTA and CDR2 is FQGNSA in the germline V gene. The CDR3 DNA sequence: TGTGCCAGCAGCTCCCAGGGGACTAGCCTTACCACAGATACGCAGTATTTT. The encoded protein is CASSSQGTSLTTDTQYF.